Listed below are T cell receptor beta chains from one sample, sequenced in a study of shared clonotypes between healthy human individuals. The method was immunoSEQ multiplex PCR; TCRdb's version includes in-frame clones alone and lacks a portion of them. The repertoire holds approximately 1.9 million clones, with around 93% as singletons. The sample consisted of naive CD8+ T cells from PBMCs. The receptors stem from a young man in good health. Some clones in this sample may be carry-over from other donors' samples. CDR3s include the opening cysteine and the closing phenylalanine or tryptophan. Fields, in order: clone size, D gene, V gene, J gene, CDR3 protein, CDR3 DNA. A D gene is named only where the DNA matches it firmly. Not all rows give a size; the values are once, few, many and, for expanded clones, a class.

.	TRBD1	TRBV11-2	TRBJ1-3	CASSLSPGQRNTIYF	TGTGCCAGCAGCTTATCTCCGGGACAGCGGAACACCATATATTTT
.	.	TRBV4-1	TRBJ2-3	CASSFYLGPLNTQYF	TGCGCCAGCAGCTTTTATCTGGGTCCCCTTAATACGCAGTATTTT
.	.	TRBV28	TRBJ2-2	CASSLGAVWPGELFF	TGTGCCAGCAGTTTAGGGGCCGTCTGGCCCGGGGAGCTGTTTTTT
.	.	TRBV4-1	TRBJ1-2	CASSQVRAAANYGYTF	TGCGCCAGCAGCCAAGTTCGGGCAGCCGCTAACTATGGCTACACCTTC
.	.	TRBV7-9	TRBJ1-4	CASSSARVTNEKLFF	TGTGCCAGCAGCTCAGCCCGGGTTACTAATGAAAAACTGTTTTTT
.	TRBD1	TRBV30	TRBJ1-1	CAWSVDRGEAFF	TGTGCCTGGAGTGTTGACAGGGGGGAAGCTTTCTTT
.	TRBD2	TRBV9	TRBJ2-5	CASSGPLGGRRETQYF	TGTGCCAGCAGCGGCCCTCTGGGCGGGAGACGGGAGACCCAGTACTTC
.	.	TRBV7-2	TRBJ2-1	CASSLYASNEQFF	TGTGCCAGCAGTTTATATGCCTCCAATGAGCAGTTCTTC
.	TRBD2	TRBV18	TRBJ2-1	CASSPTSGRGEQFF	TGTGCCAGCTCACCCACTAGCGGGAGAGGTGAGCAGTTCTTC
.	TRBD2	TRBV5-5	TRBJ2-3	CASTLAQTSGRGGTQYF	TGTGCCAGCACTCTCGCACAGACTAGCGGGAGGGGGGGTACGCAGTATTTT
once	.	TRBV10-3	TRBJ1-5	CAISTEYSNQPQHF	TGTGCCATCAGTACAGAATATAGCAATCAGCCCCAGCATTTT
.	.	TRBV4-1	TRBJ2-6	CASRPRTLQTGANVLTF	TGCGCCAGCAGGCCAAGGACGTTGCAGACTGGGGCCAACGTCCTGACTTTC
once	.	TRBV27	TRBJ2-7	CASSFGGLYEQYF	TGTGCCAGCAGTTTCGGCGGACTATACGAGCAGTACTTC
.	.	TRBV4-2	TRBJ1-1	CASSQGARGAEAFF	TGTGCCAGCAGCCAAGGGGCCCGGGGGGCTGAAGCTTTCTTT
once	.	TRBV4-2	TRBJ2-5	CASSQVREGERIQETQYF	TGTGCCAGCAGCCAAGTTCGAGAGGGGGAGAGGATTCAAGAGACCCAGTACTTC
.	.	TRBV27	TRBJ2-3	CASSLSRISDTQYF	TGTGCCAGCAGTTTAAGTAGAATTTCGGATACGCAGTATTTT
.	TRBD1	TRBV6-1	TRBJ1-5	CASSPRTGGSQPQHF	TGTGCCAGCAGTCCGAGGACAGGGGGCAGTCAGCCCCAGCATTTT
.	TRBD1	TRBV6-5	TRBJ1-5	CASSPVGTGNQPQHF	TGTGCCAGCAGTCCGGTTGGGACAGGGAATCAGCCCCAGCATTTT
.	.	TRBV19	TRBJ2-2	CAGRRRGTGELFF	TGTGCCGGGCGCAGGAGGGGGACCGGGGAGCTGTTTTTT
.	TRBD1	TRBV4-1	TRBJ1-3	CASSHPKRDSSSGNTIYF	TGCGCCAGCAGCCACCCCAAACGGGACAGCAGCTCTGGAAACACCATATATTTT
.	TRBD1	TRBV28	TRBJ1-5	CASSLRSRDRGPYQPQHF	TGTGCCAGCAGTCTCAGAAGTAGGGACAGGGGGCCCTATCAGCCCCAGCATTTT
.	.	TRBV18	TRBJ2-7	CASSLSTGHQNRPYEQYF	TGTGCCAGCTCACTCTCAACGGGACACCAAAACCGGCCCTACGAGCAGTACTTC
.	.	TRBV28	TRBJ2-4	CASSPRRVAKNIQYF	TGTGCCAGCAGTCCTCGCAGGGTAGCCAAAAACATTCAGTACTTC
.	.	TRBV27	TRBJ1-1	CASSLSGPNTEAFF	TGTGCCAGCAGTTTATCAGGTCCAAACACTGAAGCTTTCTTT
.	TRBD1	TRBV28	TRBJ2-2	CASTSTGGDTGELFF	TGTGCCAGCACCTCGACAGGGGGCGACACCGGGGAGCTGTTTTTT
.	.	TRBV11-2	TRBJ2-1	CASSLSPALSYNEQFF	TGTGCCAGCAGCTTATCGCCGGCCCTCTCCTACAATGAGCAGTTCTTC
.	.	TRBV27	TRBJ2-7	CASSFIGAGNEQYF	TGTGCCAGCAGTTTTATAGGGGCCGGCAACGAGCAGTACTTC
.	.	TRBV7-3	TRBJ2-3	CASSGDTSFTDTQYF	TGTGCCAGCAGCGGGGACACTAGTTTCACAGATACGCAGTATTTT
.	.	TRBV28	TRBJ1-3	CASRRDTRSGNTIYF	TGTGCCAGCAGGCGCGACACTCGCTCTGGAAACACCATATATTTT
few	.	TRBV5-6	TRBJ2-2	CASSLEGTGELFF	TGTGCCAGCAGCCTGGAGGGAACCGGGGAGCTGTTTTTT
.	.	TRBV9	TRBJ2-7	CASSAGGGSPYEQYF	TGTGCCAGCAGCGCTGGGGGCGGGAGCCCCTACGAGCAGTACTTC
.	TRBD1	TRBV16	TRBJ1-5	CASSHPGTGPQGPQHF	TGTGCCAGCAGCCATCCCGGGACAGGTCCTCAGGGGCCCCAGCATTTT
once	.	TRBV28	TRBJ2-7	CASENRDSGGYEQYF	TGTGCCAGCGAAAACAGGGACAGTGGAGGGTACGAGCAGTACTTC
.	.	TRBV10-1	TRBJ1-1	CASSDLPKNEAFF	TGCGCCAGCAGTGATTTACCCAAGAATGAAGCTTTCTTT
.	TRBD2	TRBV15	TRBJ2-5	CATSTPPGLAGEGETQYF	TGTGCCACCAGCACACCCCCGGGACTAGCGGGAGAGGGAGAGACCCAGTACTTC
.	.	TRBV9	TRBJ2-1	CASSVVARWGDEQFF	TGTGCCAGCAGCGTAGTGGCTAGATGGGGCGATGAGCAGTTCTTC